Following are 27 T cell receptor beta chains from one sample sequenced in a study of post-analysis software for immune sequencing data. Their antigen targets remain unknown. Unique molecular identifiers were carried by the TCR beta cDNA libraries. TCRdb re-analysed the PCR reads in MiXCR, keeping a single row per CDR3 protein. The sample lists 250,000 to 300,000 distinct CDR3 sequences, approximately 34% seen once, with 4% to 6% in the top ten. Study-wide findings and caveats: TRBV5-6, TRBV5-1 and TRBV20-1 belonged to a set of roughly 5 TRBV segments that were more frequent in patients than controls.

The sample was blood. The receptor set was obtained from a girl aged 10-17 years with multiple sclerosis.

To note about this clonotype: A much larger clonotype is one base distant, so this may be a read error. The rearrangement joins TRBV18 to TRBJ1-5; D possibly corresponds to TRBD1 (5 bases). This CDR3 is built from 14 residues. Germline CDR1 and CDR2: KGHSH and LQKENI. V was clipped by 5 bases and J by 4 bases, with 12 bases between them. CDR3 in amino acids: CASSTDTENQPQHF. CDR3 bases: TGTGCCAGCTCAACGGACACTGAGAATCAGCCCCAGCATTTT.

This clonotype was seen a few times. The chain joins TRBV13 to TRBJ1-1; D possibly corresponds to TRBD1 (5 bases). The CDR3 is 13 amino acids. Trimming took 5 bases from V and 6 from J, leaving 13 bases between them. The germline V gene has CDR1 PRHDT and CDR2 FYEKMQ (reference sequence). This CDR3 reads CASSPQGFAEAFF. The CDR3 coding sequence is TGTGCCAGCAGCCCTCAGGGATTCGCTGAAGCTTTCTTT.

This clonotype showed up many times. J is TRBJ1-6 and V is TRBV27; D is unresolved. The ends were cut back, 3 bases at V and 3 bases at J, with 9 bases in the middle. Germline-derived CDR1 and CDR2 are MNHEY and SMNVEV (reference sequence). The CDR3 has 15 residues. CDR3 sequence (DNA): TGTGCCAGCAGTTTGGGAGGTGGCTATAATTCACCCCTCCACTTT. Encoded protein: CASSLGGGYNSPLHF.

This clonotype was seen only once. The chain recombines TRBV4-1 with TRBJ2-7; D gene ambiguous. V was shortened by 1 base and J by 6 bases, with 13 bases between the two germline ends. Germline V gene data show CDR1 as MGHRA and CDR2 as YSYEKL. The CDR3 loop spans 14 amino acids. The CDR3: CASSQGATGFEQYF. The CDR3 DNA is TGCGCCAGCAGCCAAGGAGCGACTGGGTTCGAGCAGTACTTC.

This rearrangement joins TRBV7-2 to TRBJ2-7; TRBD1 matches at 11 bases. Unmatched junction bases numbered 7, after V lost 5 bases and J lost 7 bases. The germline V gene encodes CDR1 SGHTA and CDR2 FQGNSA. This CDR3 is built from 14 residues. DNA of the CDR3: TGTGCCAGCAGCCCCGGACAGGGGGCGCGGGAGCAGTACTTC. It is translated as CASSPGQGAREQYF.

In its sample, this clonotype was seen many times. The chain recombines TRBV12-3 or TRBV12-4 with TRBJ2-5; a weak D match, TRBD1 (6 bases). V was shortened by 6 bases and J by 7 bases, with 9 bases between the two germline ends. The CDR3 sequence is 11 residues long. CDR3 bases: TGTGCCAGCAGCCCCAGGGGGACCCAGTACTTC. Encoded protein: CASSPRGTQYF.

The table lists this clonotype with a count of one. The V call is TRBV29-1, the J call TRBJ1-2; D is uncertain. The CDR3 has 12 amino acids. The V gene lost 3 bases and the J gene lost 1 base, with 6 bases spanning the gap. The germline V gene encodes CDR1 SQVTM and CDR2 ANQGSEA. Written as DNA, the CDR3 is TGCAGCGTTGAGACCTATAACTATGGCTACACCTTC. Encoded protein: CSVETYNYGYTF.

This clonotype was counted a few times. The genes are TRBV2 and TRBJ2-1, with D unresolved. The CDR3 is 11 residues long. CDR1 is SNHLY and CDR2 is FYNNEI in the germline V gene. Trimming removed 7 bases from V and 6 bases from J, with 7 bases in between. The CDR3 region is CASTSSNEQFF. The CDR3 DNA is TGTGCCAGCACCTCGAGCAATGAGCAGTTCTTC.

In this sample, this clonotype turned up a few times. This chain connects TRBV28 to TRBJ1-6; 7 bases are a match to TRBD1. This CDR3 region has 16 residues. Germline CDR1 and CDR2: MDHEN and SYDVKM. Losses at the gene ends were 3 bases for V and 7 bases for J; bases not matched to a gene: 9. CDR3 nucleotide sequence: TGTGCCAGCAGTTTCCCCCTCGGGACAGCAAATTCACCCCTCCACTTT. This encodes CASSFPLGTANSPLHF.

This clonotype was observed a handful of times. A much larger clone lies one base from this, so it may be a read error. The chain combines TRBV29-1 with TRBJ2-1; the D is unclear. The J call may be wrong; the DNA end is better matched by TRBJ2-7. This CDR3 has 12 amino acids. The germline CDR1 and CDR2 sequences are SQVTM and ANQGSEA. The CDR3 sequence: CSVEDPGNEQYF. The CDR3 DNA reads as TGCAGCGTTGAGGATCCGGGCAATGAGCAGTACTTC.

The CDR3 here is CASSSDSGREGDEQFF. The CDR3 DNA reads TGTGCCAGCAGTTCCGATAGCGGGAGGGAAGGGGATGAGCAGTTCTTC. V and J are TRBV12-3 or TRBV12-4 and TRBJ2-1; TRBD2 aligns across 11 bases. This CDR3 comprises 16 residues. J gave up 8 bases and V 4 bases, and 10 bases lay outside the gene matches.

This clonotype was detected ten times or more. The rearrangement uses TRBV3-1 and TRBJ1-1; no firm D call. The CDR3 totals 16 residues. V lost 1 base and J lost 4, with 16 bases in between. The V gene's germline CDR1 is LGHDT and CDR2 YNNKEL (reference sequence). In DNA, the CDR3 is TGTGCCAGCAGCCAAGTAGGGATCGAAGTTGGCACTGAAGCTTTCTTT. It specifies CASSQVGIEVGTEAFF.

Turning to this clonotype: This may be a read error, as it is one base from a much larger clone. The V call is TRBV3-1, the J call TRBJ2-5, with D possibly matching TRBD1 (6 bases). In germline, CDR1 is LGHDT, CDR2 YNNKEL (reference sequence). V shed 4 bases and J shed 2 bases, with 11 bases lying between them. CDR3 length: 14 residues. Here the CDR3 reads CASSRRTVQETQYF. The CDR3 DNA is TGTGCCAGCAGCCGGAGGACAGTTCAAGAGACCCAGTACTTC.

About this clonotype itself: One junction end disagrees with the germline gene, perhaps due to a read error. The chain recombines TRBV28 with TRBJ2-5; 12 bases are a match to TRBD2. The CDR3 totals 16 residues. Germline V gives CDR1 MDHEN, CDR2 SYDVKM. The CDR3 spells CASSASGGARQETRYF. The CDR3 region has the DNA TGTGCCAGCAGTGCTAGCGGGGGGGCCCGCCAAGAGACCCGGTACTTC. Combining the CDR3 with reference TRBV28 and TRBJ2-5 gives the whole variable domain DVKVTQSSRYLVKRTGEKVFLECVQDMDHENMFWYRQDPGLGLRLIYFSYDVKMKEKGDIPEGYSVSREKKERFSLILESASTNQTSMYLCASSASGGARQETRYFGPGTRLLVL.

J is TRBJ2-3 and V is TRBV5-1; D is ambiguous. The CDR3 spans 15 residues. V was clipped by 6 bases and J by 0 bases, with 14 bases between them. The germline V gene has CDR1 SGHRS and CDR2 YFSETQ. The CDR3 loop is CASNQAGRSTDTQYF. The CDR3 DNA is TGCGCCAGCAACCAAGCAGGACGAAGCACAGATACGCAGTATTTT.

The V gene is TRBV20-1, the J gene TRBJ2-7; D call uncertain. This CDR3 has 11 amino acids. Germline values: CDR1 DFQATT, CDR2 SNEGSKA (reference sequence). V lost 7 bases and J 6 bases, leaving 13 bases between the germline ends. CDR3 sequence reads: CSVSRSSEQYF. The DNA for the CDR3 is TGCAGTGTGAGTAGGTCGTCCGAGCAGTACTTC.

Concerning this clonotype: A read error may account for a junction end that differs from germline. V gene TRBV6-4 combines with J gene TRBJ2-3; 8 nucleotides align to TRBD2. This CDR3 region has 15 residues. Germline V gene sequence: CDR1 MRHNA, CDR2 SNTAGT. CDR3: CASSETSESTDTQYF. Written as DNA, the CDR3 is TGTGCTAGCAGTGAGACTAGCGAGAGCACAGATACGCAGTATTTT.

The chain employs TRBV5-1 and TRBJ2-1; the match to TRBD1 covers 8 bases. V was clipped by 5 bases and J by 7 bases; unmatched bases: 17. Germline V gene data show CDR1 as SGHRS and CDR2 as YFSETQ. CDR3 length: 17 residues. The chain's CDR3 is CASRRTGNDRDQNEQFF. The CDR3 DNA reads TGCGCCAGCAGGCGGACAGGGAATGACAGGGATCAGAATGAGCAGTTCTTC.

This sequence joins TRBV10-3 and TRBJ1-1, with D uncertain. V was shortened by 8 bases and J by 1 base, with 8 bases between the two germline ends. There are 12 residues in the CDR3. CDR1 is ENHRY, CDR2 SYGVKD, per germline. The CDR3 region has the DNA TGTGCCATCCAATCGGGGAACACTGAAGCTTTCTTT. Protein product: CAIQSGNTEAFF.

This clonotype was counted a single time. The CDR3, as DNA: TGTGCCAGCAGCCAAGATCCGGATCCTAGGGGCTATGGCTACACCTTC. Its translation: CASSQDPDPRGYGYTF. The V call is TRBV4-2, the J call TRBJ1-2, with a weak D call TRBD1 (5 bases). The CDR3 extends over 16 amino acids. The V end was cut by 0 bases, the J end by 4 bases, with 15 bases between. Germline values: CDR1 LGHNA, CDR2 YNFKEQ.

Details on this clonotype: The junction departs from the called germline gene at one end, perhaps through a read error. V is TRBV12-3 or TRBV12-4 and J is TRBJ1-1, with 10 bases aligning to TRBD1. The CDR3 sequence is 16 residues long. In nucleotides, the CDR3 is TGTGCCAGCGGTTTAGCTCCGGGACAGGGGAACCGTGAAGCTTTCTTT. This sequence encodes CASGLAPGQGNREAFF.

The chain employs TRBV4-1 and TRBJ2-3; 10 positions match TRBD2. The CDR3 totals 15 residues. The V and J ends lost 3 bases and 3 bases, in that order; junction bases with no gene match: 3. The germline V gene has CDR1 MGHRA and CDR2 YSYEKL. Here the CDR3 reads CASSHRSGGTDTQYF. The CDR3 coding sequence is TGCGCCAGCAGCCATCGTAGCGGGGGGACAGATACGCAGTATTTT.

This clonotype showed up many times. The chain recombines TRBV12-3 or TRBV12-4 with TRBJ2-3; tentatively, D is TRBD1 or TRBD2 (5 bases each). CDR3 size: 15 residues. Trimming took off 8 bases at V and 2 bases at J, with 17 bases between the two ends. The CDR3 region is CASPPPGPFTDTQYF. In DNA, the CDR3 is TGTGCCAGCCCTCCCCCGGGACCCTTCACAGATACGCAGTATTTT.

The V and J genes are TRBV20-1 and TRBJ1-2, with D uncertain. The V end was cut by 0 bases, the J end by 5 bases, with 13 bases between. Germline loops: CDR1 DFQATT, CDR2 SNEGSKA (reference sequence). The CDR3 has 14 amino acids. The CDR3: CSAREATESYGYTF. CDR3 coding DNA: TGCAGTGCTAGAGAGGCTACAGAATCTTATGGCTACACCTTC.

This clonotype came up a few times. The CDR3 here is CASSALEAFF. The CDR3 nucleotides are TGTGCCAGCAGCGCCCTTGAAGCTTTCTTT. The rearrangement uses TRBV9 and TRBJ1-1; no firm D call. Looked up from germline, CDR1 is SGDLS and CDR2 is YYNGEE. This CDR3 is 10 amino acids long. V was shortened by 3 bases and J by 7 bases, with 4 bases between the two germline ends.

The chain links TRBV24-1 to TRBJ2-3; 11 nucleotides line up with TRBD2. Losses at the gene ends were 2 bases for V and 1 base for J; bases not matched to a gene: 7. This CDR3 has 18 amino acids. CDR1 is KGHDR and CDR2 is SFDVKD in the germline V gene. The CDR3 sequence is CATSDSPTLAGGTDTQYF. The CDR3 region has the DNA TGTGCCACCAGTGATTCCCCAACACTAGCGGGAGGCACAGATACGCAGTATTTT.

Only a few counts were recorded for this clonotype. The V gene is TRBV28, the J gene TRBJ1-5, with TRBD1 matching over 7 bases. Germline loops: CDR1 MDHEN, CDR2 SYDVKM. The CDR3 spans 16 residues. J gave up 0 bases and V 5 bases, and 7 bases lay outside the gene matches. The CDR3 nucleotides are TGTGCCAGCAGTCCCCCAGGGGGGTATAGCAATCAGCCCCAGCATTTT. It translates to CASSPPGGYSNQPQHF. The full variable domain, rest sourced from reference TRBV28 and TRBJ1-5, is DVKVTQSSRYLVKRTGEKVFLECVQDMDHENMFWYRQDPGLGLRLIYFSYDVKMKEKGDIPEGYSVSREKKERFSLILESASTNQTSMYLCASSPPGGYSNQPQHFGDGTRLSIL.